This TCR beta chain was sequenced in a study of blood T cell repertoires in COVID-19. Background on the study: Collection of acute and convalescent COVID-19 samples took place in the United States, Italy and Spain. The analysed material was cDNA or gDNA that came from T cells, B-cell-depleted T cells, or PBMCs.

The count of this clone is one. One end of the junction fails to match germline, which may point to a read error. The Seattle patients joined while their infection was active and were tracked longitudinally afterward. The germline V gene encodes CDR1 SNHLY and CDR2 FYNNEI. The CDR3 totals 16 residues. This table comes from immunoSEQ multiplex PCR, and its TCRdb copy is limited to in-frame clones, with some not included. This table holds approximately 350,000 clones, more than 70% found once. The chain employs TRBV2 and TRBJ1-6; maybe TRBD1 (5 bases). This TCR was sampled from a woman in her seventies with COVID-19, enrolled during active disease. Sequences were obtained from peripheral blood. This CDR3 is CASTETGDLFGSPLHF. The CDR3 DNA is TGTGCCAGCACTGAAACGGGGGACCTGTTTGGTTCACCCCTCCACTTT.